Given below is one TCR beta chain in context. What it recognizes is unknown. The data are from a study of T cells after yellow fever vaccination. Study outcomes and limitations: A faster peak, day 5 versus 15, was reached by the weaker secondary response. Detected again after the booster were most primary-vaccination clones, at 95% to 96% CD4 and 80% to 90% CD8.

V was trimmed by 6 bases and J by 0 bases, leaving 3 bases between them. Germline CDR1 reads SEHNR; CDR2 reads FQNEAQ (reference sequence). CDR3 length equals 13 residues. It was through 5'RACE template switching that TCR cDNA was made, with a universal primer site and UMIs added. TCRdb itself ran the 5' RACE reads through MiXCR, one entry per CDR3 protein. The sample consists of hundreds of thousands of distinct CDR3 sequences, 11% of them appearing once. The V call is TRBV7-9, the J call TRBJ2-6; D uncertain. The TCR was taken from a man between 18 and 35 years old who received the YFV17D yellow fever vaccine. Here the sequenced sample was PBMCs, taken on the day of the first yellow fever vaccination. CDR3 bases: TGTGCCAGCAGTACCTCTGGGGCCAACGTCCTGACTTTC. It yields the protein CASSTSGANVLTF.